Listed here is a single TCR beta chain. As yet, its antigen is unknown. The germline gives CDR1 SGHDT, CDR2 YYEEEE. The CDR3 runs 15 residues. The ends lost 4 bases at V and 5 bases at J; junction bases unmatched: 6. These data originate in a study of T cell responses to AZD1222 COVID-19 vaccine. Profiling relied on immunoSEQ multiplex PCR, and the TCRdb table lists in-frame clones only, not all of them. The sample includes about 46,000 clones, about 90% of them seen just once. Study observations and caveats: White British ancestry dominated among donors, who included more females, and clonal diversity was possibly underestimated. Variant regions that are unmutated are reportedly the target of nearly half of spike-specific TCRs.

The origin of this receptor is an adult who received the AZD1222 COVID-19 vaccine. This material consisted of peripheral blood, taken 28 days after the second AZD1222 dose. V gene TRBV5-6 combines with J gene TRBJ2-5; 12 positions match TRBD1. This CDR3 is CASSLGTGGLETQYF. The CDR3 DNA reads TGTGCCAGCAGCCTAGGGACAGGGGGCTTGGAGACCCAGTACTTC.